The 26 T cell receptor beta chains below all came from one sample that was sequenced in a study of blood T cell repertoires in COVID-19. Sequencing used immunoSEQ multiplex PCR; TCRdb keeps in-frame clones, though not all of them. The sample records about 52,000 clones, about 82% being singletons. The sequenced sample consisted of peripheral blood. These receptors all stem from a woman aged 80 or over with acute or convalescent COVID-19.

This clone was found once. The rearrangement joins TRBV11-3 to TRBJ2-7; TRBD2 matches at 8 bases. The CDR3 length is 15 residues. Losses at the gene ends were 3 bases for V and 4 bases for J; bases not matched to a gene: 8. Germline V gene lookup returns CDR1 SGHNT and CDR2 YENEEA. The CDR3 sequence is CASSFASGGRYEQYF. CDR3 coding DNA: TGTGCCAGCAGCTTCGCCAGCGGGGGAAGATACGAGCAGTACTTC.

The J gene is TRBJ2-1, the V gene TRBV6-4, with TRBD1 matching 7 bases. With 5 bases clipped from V and 0 bases from J, the junction kept 7 bases outside the gene matches. The CDR3 runs 16 residues. CDR1 MRHNA and CDR2 SNTAGT come from the germline V gene. The DNA for the CDR3 is TGTGCCAGCAGTCCCGAGGGGGCTAGCTCCTACAATGAGCAGTTCTTC. Its translation is CASSPEGASSYNEQFF.

This sequence joins TRBV12-5 and TRBJ1-5; possibly TRBD1 for D (5 bases). This CDR3 contains 17 residues. Germline values: CDR1 LGHNT, CDR2 FRNRAP. The ends were cut back, 1 base at V and 8 bases at J, with 21 bases in the middle. CDR3 DNA sequence: TGTGCTAGTGGTTTGGATTCTCAGGGATCTCGCGGGGAGCCCCAGCATTTT. Protein sequence: CASGLDSQGSRGEPQHF.

The chain has TRBV12-3 or TRBV12-4 and TRBJ2-1; 7 bases fit TRBD1. The CDR3 consists of 11 residues. V shed 5 bases, J shed 9 bases, and the junction held 1 base outside the gene matches. The CDR3 bases are TGTGCCAGCAGTCGGGACAGTGAGCAGTTCTTC. As protein: CASSRDSEQFF.

Written as DNA, the CDR3 is TGTGCCAGCAGCGAACGTGGACTAGCGGGTCCCCAGTACTTC. It yields the protein CASSERGLAGPQYF. The chain joins TRBV9 to TRBJ2-4, with TRBD2 matching 11 bases. The ends lost 3 bases at V and 13 bases at J; junction bases unmatched: 9. CDR1 and CDR2 (germline): SGDLS, YYNGEE. CDR3 length: 14 residues. Based on the CDR3 plus reference TRBV9 and TRBJ2-4, the full variable domain is DSGVTQTPKHLITATGQRVTLRCSPRSGDLSVYWYQQSLDQGLQFLIQYYNGEERAKGNILERFSAQQFPDLHSELNLSSLELGDSALYFCASSERGLAGPQYFGAGTRLSVL.

The CDR3 coding sequence is TGTGCCAGCAGTGAATGGTCAGGTTTGTTTGGCTACACCTTC. Its protein product is CASSEWSGLFGYTF. The chain is built from TRBV6-1 and TRBJ1-2; D is unclear. V gave up 2 bases and J gave up 7 bases, with 14 bases separating them. Germline V gene data show CDR1 as MNHNS and CDR2 as SASEGT. The CDR3 totals 14 residues.

The chain employs TRBV3-1 (or the pseudogene TRBV3-2) and TRBJ1-6; TRBD1 aligns across 7 bases. Germline V gives CDR1 LGHDT, CDR2 YNNKEL (reference sequence). CDR3 length: 15 residues. The V and J ends lost 6 bases and 7 bases, in that order; junction bases with no gene match: 9. CDR3 in amino acids: CASRTNRGGNSPLHF. Written as DNA, the CDR3 is TGTGCCAGCAGGACTAACAGGGGAGGAAATTCACCCCTCCACTTT.

The genes are TRBV5-4 and TRBJ1-2; 7 bases are shared with TRBD1. Germline trimming cut 1 base from V and 7 bases from J; bases unmatched to any gene: 1. The CDR3 is 12 residues long. CDR1 SGHNT and CDR2 YYREEE come from the germline V gene (reference sequence). DNA of the CDR3: TGTGCCAGCAGCTTGAACAGGGGTGGCTACACCTTC. This gives the protein CASSLNRGGYTF.

This chain joins TRBV19 and TRBJ2-3; a weak D match, TRBD1 (6 bases). Trimming removed 1 base at V and 10 bases at J, with 9 bases between. The CDR3 length is 12 residues. The germline V gene has CDR1 LNHDA and CDR2 SQIVND (reference sequence). Written as DNA, the CDR3 is TGTGCCAGTAGTATAGGACAGGCTCCGCAGTATTTT. Translation gives CASSIGQAPQYF.

This clone showed up just once. The V gene is TRBV7-9, the J gene TRBJ1-2; D is undetermined. Trimming left V 2 bases short and J 4 bases short, with 8 bases between. Germline CDR1 SEHNR, CDR2 FQNEAQ (reference sequence). CDR3 size: 13 residues. CDR3 DNA: TGTGCCAGCAGCTTATCCCACACCTATGGCTACACCTTC. It is translated as CASSLSHTYGYTF.

This chain links TRBV7-9 with TRBJ2-1, with TRBD2 matching over 7 bases. Germline loops: CDR1 SEHNR, CDR2 FQNEAQ (reference sequence). The CDR3 is made up of 13 amino acids. J gave up 5 bases and V 4 bases, and 2 bases lay outside the gene matches. CDR3 residues: CASSWGGDNEQFF. DNA for the CDR3: TGTGCCAGCAGCTGGGGAGGGGACAATGAGCAGTTCTTC.

The chain is built from TRBV11-3 and TRBJ1-1; D remains ambiguous. In germline, CDR1 is SGHNT, CDR2 YENEEA. The CDR3 has 14 residues. V was trimmed by 0 bases and J by 4 bases, leaving 9 bases between them. The CDR3 nucleotides are TGTGCCAGCAGCTTAGAGGGGAGTAGCACTGAAGCTTTCTTT. Translated: CASSLEGSSTEAFF.

The chain carries TRBV5-6 and TRBJ1-2; 11 bases align to TRBD1. Losses at the gene ends were 6 bases for V and 5 bases for J; bases not matched to a gene: 9. Germline V gives CDR1 SGHDT, CDR2 YYEEEE. CDR3 length equals 15 residues. CDR3 sequence reads: CASNLGQGAWYGYTF. Here the CDR3 DNA reads TGTGCCAGCAACCTCGGACAGGGGGCTTGGTATGGCTACACCTTC.

V usage is TRBV19 and J usage is TRBJ2-5; D is uncertain. This CDR3 has 13 residues. CDR1 is LNHDA, CDR2 SQIVND, per germline (reference sequence). The V end lost 6 bases, the J end lost 0 bases, and 8 bases lay between the germline ends. CDR3 sequence reads: CASREAYQETQYF. DNA of the CDR3: TGTGCCAGTAGAGAGGCGTACCAAGAGACCCAGTACTTC.

This clone appeared a few times. This rearrangement joins TRBV25-1 to TRBJ1-6, with a weak D call TRBD1 (6 bases). Germline V gives CDR1 MGHDK, CDR2 SYGVNS. The CDR3 totals 13 residues. Trimming left V 8 bases short and J 7 bases short, with 12 bases between. The CDR3 loop is CASQRGYNSPLHF. For the CDR3, the DNA is TGTGCCAGCCAGAGGGGGTACAATTCACCCCTCCACTTT.

CDR3 coding DNA: TGTGCCAGCAGCTTAGATTGCAGAGGTTATAGCAATCAGCCCCAGCATTTT. Translation gives CASSLDCRGYSNQPQHF. The chain has TRBV11-3 and TRBJ1-5; D ambiguous. In germline, CDR1 is SGHNT, CDR2 YENEEA. The CDR3 is 17 residues long. V was shortened by 0 bases and J by 0 bases, with 12 bases between the two germline ends.

The chain is built from TRBV19 and TRBJ1-2, with D perhaps TRBD1 (6 bases). The CDR3 runs 18 residues. CDR1 and CDR2 (germline): LNHDA, SQIVND (reference sequence). The V end was cut by 3 bases, the J end by 6 bases, with 26 bases between. CDR3 DNA sequence: TGTGCCAGTAGTATCCCACTCCGCCGGACAGCACGTCCGGATGGCTACACCTTC. As protein: CASSIPLRRTARPDGYTF.

The gene calls are TRBV30 and TRBJ1-4, with D tentatively TRBD1 (5 bases). With 2 bases removed from V and 0 bases from J, the gap between germline ends came to 10 bases. Germline V gene sequence: CDR1 GTSNPN, CDR2 SVGIG (reference sequence). The CDR3 sequence is 15 residues long. The CDR3 sequence: CAWSPGGTTNEKLFF. Written as DNA, the CDR3 is TGTGCCTGGAGTCCCGGGGGTACAACTAATGAAAAACTGTTTTTT.

This clone was detected only a few times. This sequence joins TRBV19 and TRBJ1-5, with TRBD1 identical over 7 bases. This CDR3 spans 18 amino acids. Germline CDR1 and CDR2: LNHDA and SQIVND (reference sequence). V trimming: 4 bases; J trimming: 0 bases; junction bases outside the gene matches: 12. As DNA, the CDR3 is TGTGCCAGTAGTAACCGACAGGGAGATTTTTATAGCAATCAGCCCCAGCATTTT. This sequence encodes CASSNRQGDFYSNQPQHF.

J is TRBJ1-3 and V is TRBV6-5; D is uncertain. Trimming removed 8 bases at V and 0 bases at J, with 11 bases between. The CDR3 covers 14 residues. CDR1 MNHEY and CDR2 SVGAGI come from the germline V gene. The CDR3 reads CASGRGDSGNTIYF. DNA for the CDR3: TGTGCCAGCGGGCGGGGTGACTCTGGAAACACCATATATTTT.

V and J are TRBV7-9 and TRBJ1-4; 8 bases are shared with TRBD1. With V trimmed by 5 bases and J by 8 bases, 10 bases remained unmatched. CDR3 length: 15 residues. Per germline, CDR1 SEHNR and CDR2 FQNEAQ (reference sequence). CDR3 protein: CASSPAGGIVEKLFF. CDR3 bases: TGTGCCAGCAGCCCAGCAGGGGGCATTGTAGAAAAACTGTTTTTT.

The rearrangement joins TRBV10-2 to TRBJ1-2, with D perhaps TRBD1 (5 bases). Germline loops: CDR1 WSHSY, CDR2 SAAADI. This CDR3 has 14 residues. V gave up 2 bases and J gave up 2 bases, with 9 bases separating them. CDR3 loop: CASSEGGANYGYTF. The CDR3 region has the DNA TGCGCCAGCAGTGAGGGTGGGGCAAACTATGGCTACACCTTC.

The chain recombines TRBV18 with TRBJ1-1, with 9 positions matching TRBD1. The V gene end was trimmed by 1 base and the J gene end by 0 bases; junction bases not matched to a gene: 3. Germline V gene data show CDR1 as KGHSH and CDR2 as LQKENI. This CDR3 is built from 16 residues. CDR3 bases: TGTGCCAGCTCACCACGAGACAGGGGGATGAACACTGAAGCTTTCTTT. This encodes CASSPRDRGMNTEAFF.

This clone showed up just once. The chain couples TRBV9 to TRBJ2-7, with 8 bases matching TRBD1. The V and J ends lost 3 bases and 2 bases, in that order; junction bases with no gene match: 7. This CDR3 has 15 amino acids. In germline, CDR1 is SGDLS, CDR2 YYNGEE. CDR3 amino acids: CASSGGQGGPYEQYF. CDR3 bases: TGTGCCAGCAGCGGAGGACAGGGAGGACCCTACGAGCAGTACTTC.

The rearrangement links TRBV5-1 to TRBJ2-3; 13 nucleotides align to TRBD2. V shed 0 bases and J 5 bases; nucleotides not matched to a gene: 3. This CDR3 comprises 16 residues. Germline values: CDR1 SGHRS, CDR2 YFSETQ. Written as DNA, the CDR3 is TGCGCCAGCAGCTTGGGACTAGCGGGGGGCCTAGATACGCAGTATTTT. Its protein is CASSLGLAGGLDTQYF. Based on the CDR3 plus reference TRBV5-1 and TRBJ2-3, the full variable domain is KAGVTQTPRYLIKTRGQQVTLSCSPISGHRSVSWYQQTPGQGLQFLFEYFSETQRNKGNFPGRFSGRQFSNSRSEMNVSTLELGDSALYLCASSLGLAGGLDTQYFGPGTRLTVL.

The gene calls are TRBV25-1 and TRBJ1-5, with D maybe TRBD1 (5 bases). Germline CDR1 reads MGHDK; CDR2 reads SYGVNS. This CDR3 spans 15 amino acids. Trimming stripped 3 bases from V and 4 bases from J, with 13 bases between. The DNA of the CDR3 is TGTGCCAGCAGTGAGTCAGGGAAGGGAAATCAGCCCCAGCATTTT. The encoded protein is CASSESGKGNQPQHF. Drawing the rest from reference TRBV25-1 and TRBJ1-5, the complete variable domain is EADIYQTPRYLVIGTGKKITLECSQTMGHDKMYWYQQDPGMELHLIHYSYGVNSTEKGDLSSESTVSRIRTEHFPLTLESARPSHTSQYLCASSESGKGNQPQHFGDGTRLSIL.